The source of this TCR beta chain is a study of PD-1 blockade in mismatch repair-deficient tumors. This clone was detected only once. The CDR3 contains 15 residues. V was pared by 4 bases and J by 6 bases, with 9 bases of the junction left unmatched. The germline V gene has CDR1 SGHRS and CDR2 YFSETQ. This table comes from immunoSEQ multiplex PCR, and its TCRdb copy is limited to in-frame clones, with some not included. The sample lists around 68,000 clones; around 73% were seen once. The clonotype was recovered from an adult with mismatch repair-deficient cancer. The source was peripheral blood, collected 2 weeks after starting pembrolizumab. The V gene is TRBV5-1, the J gene TRBJ2-3; 9 bases line up with TRBD1. The CDR3: CASSMGQGLGDTQYF. As DNA, the CDR3 is TGCGCCAGCAGCATGGGACAGGGCCTCGGGGATACGCAGTATTTT. Full variable domain (rest looked up from reference TRBV5-1 and TRBJ2-3): KAGVTQTPRYLIKTRGQQVTLSCSPISGHRSVSWYQQTPGQGLQFLFEYFSETQRNKGNFPGRFSGRQFSNSRSEMNVSTLELGDSALYLCASSMGQGLGDTQYFGPGTRLTVL.